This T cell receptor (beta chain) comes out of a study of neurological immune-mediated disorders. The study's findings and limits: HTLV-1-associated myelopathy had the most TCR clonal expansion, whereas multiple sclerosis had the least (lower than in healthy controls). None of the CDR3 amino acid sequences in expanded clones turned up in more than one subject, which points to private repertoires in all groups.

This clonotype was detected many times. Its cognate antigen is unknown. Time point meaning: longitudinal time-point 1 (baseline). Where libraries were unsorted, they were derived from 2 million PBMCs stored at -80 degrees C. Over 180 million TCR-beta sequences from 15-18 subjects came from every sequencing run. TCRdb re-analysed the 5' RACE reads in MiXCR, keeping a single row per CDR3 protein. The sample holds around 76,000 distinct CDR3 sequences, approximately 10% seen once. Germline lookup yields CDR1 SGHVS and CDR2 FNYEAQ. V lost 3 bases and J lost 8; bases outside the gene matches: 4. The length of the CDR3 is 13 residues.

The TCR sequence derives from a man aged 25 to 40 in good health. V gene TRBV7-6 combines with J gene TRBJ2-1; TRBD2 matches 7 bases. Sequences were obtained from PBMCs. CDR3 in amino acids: CASSFAGAHEQFF. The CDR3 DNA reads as TGTGCCAGCAGCTTTGCGGGAGCTCATGAGCAGTTCTTC.